The clone carrying this TCR beta chain showed up many times. The data are from a study of T cells in Graves' hyperthyroidism and ophthalmopathy. Study background: At initial diagnosis, before any treatment had begun, peripheral blood was obtained.

Pregnant or lactating patients were excluded, as were those with uncontrolled infection or other autoimmune disease. Orbital computed tomography, thyroid ultrasound, serum thyroxine and TRAb, and clinical symptoms together informed the diagnoses. V shed 6 bases, J shed 6 bases, and the junction held 7 bases outside the gene matches. Germline values: CDR1 SNHLY, CDR2 FYNNEI. The CDR3 contains 14 residues. There were TCR beta CDR3 regions amplified from RNA transcripts. Carried out on the TCR CDR3, a first-round RT-PCR used the HTBI primer set. In TCRdb, the multiplex PCR reads were re-called with MiXCR into one record per CDR3 protein. This sample carries hundreds of thousands of distinct CDR3 sequences, roughly 19% of them seen once, and the ten largest clones take 35% to 45%.

The chain combines TRBV2 with TRBJ1-5; TRBD1 matches at 8 bases. This sequence was found in a man aged 50-59 years with Graves' ophthalmopathy. The source material was blood. DNA of the CDR3: TGTGCCAGCAGCCTGACAGGGGTATTTCAGCCCCAGCATTTT. This translates into CASSLTGVFQPQHF.